This T cell receptor beta chain was sequenced in a study of cytomegalovirus exposure and HLA in healthy donors. Profiling relied on immunoSEQ multiplex PCR, and the TCRdb table lists in-frame clones only, not all of them. The sample contains roughly 180,000 clones, about 89% of which appear only once. The CDR3 has 14 amino acids. Germline V gives CDR1 SGHRS, CDR2 YFSETQ. Points from the study as a whole: One later analysis, an examination of the 120 validation repertoires, found that first-cohort TCR clusters tended to co-occur in them. Among the CMV-associated chains, three were confirmed in vitro as specific for CMV antigens. Diagnosis of cytomegalovirus status made by the classifier reportedly showed high specificity and sensitivity.

Points on this clone: Antigen unknown. Its ends do not fully match the called genes, so a read error is possible.

The TCR sequence derives from a man in his thirties or forties in good health and CMV-seropositive. Sequenced material: PBMCs. The chain recombines TRBV5-1 with TRBJ1-5; TRBD1 might be the D (5 bases). The CDR3 here is CASSLGSDNRPQHF. In DNA form, the CDR3 reads TGCGCCAGCAGCTTGGGGTCGGACAATCGGCCCCAGCATTTT.